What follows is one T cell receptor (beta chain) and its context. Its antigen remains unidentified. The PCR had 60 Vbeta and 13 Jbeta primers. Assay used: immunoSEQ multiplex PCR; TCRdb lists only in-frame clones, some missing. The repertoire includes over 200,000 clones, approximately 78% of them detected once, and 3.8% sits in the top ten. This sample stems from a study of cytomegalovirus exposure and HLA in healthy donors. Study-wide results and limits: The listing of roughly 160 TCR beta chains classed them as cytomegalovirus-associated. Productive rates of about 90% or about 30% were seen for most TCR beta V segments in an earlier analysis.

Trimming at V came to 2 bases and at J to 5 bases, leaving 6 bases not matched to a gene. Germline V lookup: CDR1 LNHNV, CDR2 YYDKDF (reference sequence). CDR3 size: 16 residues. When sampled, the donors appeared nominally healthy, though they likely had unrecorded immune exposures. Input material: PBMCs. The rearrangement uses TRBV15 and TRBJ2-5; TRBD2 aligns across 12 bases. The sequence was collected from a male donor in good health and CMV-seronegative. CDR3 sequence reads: CATSRPGLAGWETQYF. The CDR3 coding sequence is TGTGCCACCAGCAGACCCGGACTAGCGGGATGGGAGACCCAGTACTTC.